This is a list of T cell receptor beta chains from one sample in a study of T cell responses to AZD1222 COVID-19 vaccine. Repertoires were generated with immunoSEQ multiplex PCR, while TCRdb's copy carries only in-frame clones and drops some. The data show about 270,000 clones, 90% to 95% seen once. The sample consisted of peripheral blood, taken 28 days after the second AZD1222 dose. The origin of the receptors is an adult who received the AZD1222 COVID-19 vaccine. Both conserved end residues are part of each CDR3. The D gene is left open where the match is weak. The size field is filled for only some rows; it gives once, few, many or a size class.

V: TRBV27
J: TRBJ1-1
D: -
size: -
DNA: TGTGCCAGCAGTGTGAACACTGAAGCTTTCTTT
CDR3: CASSVNTEAFF

V: TRBV7-2
J: TRBJ1-5
D: -
size: -
DNA: TGTGCCAGCAGCGAGGGACAAAGTAATCAGCCCCAGCATTTT
CDR3: CASSEGQSNQPQHF

V: TRBV28
J: TRBJ1-2
D: TRBD1
size: -
DNA: TGTGCCAGCAGTTTCTCCGGGACAGGAGGCTATGGCTACACCTTC
CDR3: CASSFSGTGGYGYTF

V: TRBV6-2/TRBV6-3
J: TRBJ1-2
D: -
size: -
DNA: TGTGCCAGCAGTTACAGGGATGGCTACACCTTC
CDR3: CASSYRDGYTF

V: TRBV7-8
J: TRBJ1-2
D: -
size: -
DNA: TGTGCCAGCAGCCCGGGGGCGCAAGGCTACACCTTC
CDR3: CASSPGAQGYTF

V: TRBV29-1
J: TRBJ1-2
D: -
size: once
DNA: TGCAGCGTTGAAGGCCCGCTCTATGGCTACACCTTC
CDR3: CSVEGPLYGYTF

V: TRBV5-1
J: TRBJ2-3
D: TRBD2
size: -
DNA: TGCGCCTCCAGGGATGCCACTAGCGTGGATACGCAGTATTTT
CDR3: CASRDATSVDTQYF

V: TRBV5-1
J: TRBJ2-7
D: -
size: -
DNA: TGCGCCAGCAGCTTGGACAGGAATAATTTCTACGAGCAGTACTTC
CDR3: CASSLDRNNFYEQYF

V: TRBV18
J: TRBJ1-2
D: -
size: -
DNA: TGTGCCAGCTCACCGACACCCGCCCCTAACTATGGCTACACCTTC
CDR3: CASSPTPAPNYGYTF

V: TRBV7-3
J: TRBJ2-3
D: TRBD2
size: -
DNA: TGTGCCAGCAGCTCAGGGACTAGCATTCCAGATACGCAGTATTTT
CDR3: CASSSGTSIPDTQYF

V: TRBV7-2
J: TRBJ2-2
D: -
size: -
DNA: TGTGCCAGCAGCTTAGTGGGGGGAACGAACACCGGGGAGCTGTTTTTT
CDR3: CASSLVGGTNTGELFF

V: TRBV5-4
J: TRBJ2-1
D: -
size: -
DNA: TGTGCCAGCAGCTTGCCAGGGAATGAGCAGTTCTTC
CDR3: CASSLPGNEQFF

V: TRBV18
J: TRBJ1-1
D: -
size: once
DNA: TGTGCCAGCTCACCAAGGGCAGCCGAAGCTTTCTTT
CDR3: CASSPRAAEAFF

V: TRBV19
J: TRBJ2-3
D: -
size: -
DNA: TGTGCCAGTAGTGACAGCCTGTTAGTCGATACGCAGTATTTT
CDR3: CASSDSLLVDTQYF

V: TRBV19
J: TRBJ1-2
D: TRBD1
size: -
DNA: TGTGCCAGTACCAGGGACAGGGCCTATGGCTACACCTTC
CDR3: CASTRDRAYGYTF

V: TRBV27
J: TRBJ2-5
D: TRBD1
size: -
DNA: TGTGCCAGCACTCCGACAGGGGGCCTGGGAGAGACCCAGTACTTC
CDR3: CASTPTGGLGETQYF

V: TRBV29-1
J: TRBJ1-1
D: -
size: -
DNA: TGCAGCGTTGCCGCCGACTGGGGCACTGAAGCTTTCTTT
CDR3: CSVAADWGTEAFF

V: TRBV3-1/TRBV3-2
J: TRBJ2-6
D: TRBD1
size: -
DNA: TGTGCCAGCAGCCCGGGACAGACGTCTGGGGCCAACGTCCTGACTTTC
CDR3: CASSPGQTSGANVLTF

V: TRBV6-1
J: TRBJ1-4
D: TRBD1
size: -
DNA: TGTGCCAGCAGTGGAAAACCGGGACAGGGAGGTCAAACTAATGAAAAACTGTTTTTT
CDR3: CASSGKPGQGGQTNEKLFF

V: TRBV9
J: TRBJ2-5
D: -
size: once
DNA: TGTGCCAGCAGCGTAGCGGGGGGCGGAGAGACCCAGTACTTC
CDR3: CASSVAGGGETQYF

V: TRBV10-3
J: TRBJ1-2
D: -
size: -
DNA: TGTGCCATCAGCGTCGAAGGGGAGCATGGCTACACCTTC
CDR3: CAISVEGEHGYTF

V: TRBV4-1
J: TRBJ2-1
D: TRBD2
size: -
DNA: TGCGCCAGCAGCCCCCTAGCGGGAGGAAGATCTCCCGAGCAGTTCTTC
CDR3: CASSPLAGGRSPEQFF

V: TRBV10-2
J: TRBJ2-2
D: -
size: once
DNA: TGCGCCAGCAGTGGCCCAGGGGTAAACACCGGGGAGCTGTTTTTT
CDR3: CASSGPGVNTGELFF

V: TRBV4-2
J: TRBJ2-2
D: -
size: -
DNA: TGTGCCAGCAGTTCGACTAGTCGCGGGGAGCTGTTTTTT
CDR3: CASSSTSRGELFF

V: TRBV7-3
J: TRBJ1-2
D: TRBD1
size: once
DNA: TGTGCCAGCAGCTTGACAGGGCACTATGGCTACACCTTC
CDR3: CASSLTGHYGYTF

V: TRBV28
J: TRBJ2-5
D: -
size: -
DNA: TGTGCCAGCAGTTTTGCAGCCCAAGAGACCCAGTACTTC
CDR3: CASSFAAQETQYF

V: TRBV5-1
J: TRBJ1-6
D: -
size: -
DNA: TGCGCCAGCAGCTTGGTGGGGATTAATTCACCCCTCCACTTT
CDR3: CASSLVGINSPLHF

V: TRBV7-9
J: TRBJ2-5
D: TRBD2
size: -
DNA: TGTGCCAGCAGCTTTCTCCGACTAGCGGGTGGGGAGACCCAGTACTTC
CDR3: CASSFLRLAGGETQYF

V: TRBV28
J: TRBJ1-5
D: -
size: -
DNA: TGTGCCAGCAGTTTATTGGTAGGGAAGGTCAATCAGCCCCAGCATTTT
CDR3: CASSLLVGKVNQPQHF

V: TRBV4-1
J: TRBJ1-1
D: TRBD1
size: -
DNA: TGCGCCAGCAGCCAAGAAAAGATGGGACAGGGCCCTGAAGCTTTCTTT
CDR3: CASSQEKMGQGPEAFF

V: TRBV2
J: TRBJ1-4
D: -
size: -
DNA: TGTGCCAGCAGTGAACAGGACTCACTGTTTTTT
CDR3: CASSEQDSLFF

V: TRBV19
J: TRBJ1-5
D: -
size: once
DNA: TGTGCCAGTAGCCTAGGGCGCCAGCCCCAGCATTTT
CDR3: CASSLGRQPQHF

V: TRBV19
J: TRBJ1-2
D: -
size: -
DNA: TGTGCCAGTAGTGTTCTCGGGCAGGGGTTAATCTATGGCTACACCTTC
CDR3: CASSVLGQGLIYGYTF

V: TRBV18
J: TRBJ1-2
D: -
size: -
DNA: TGTGCCAGCTCATCAGGTTTGGGACGGACTAACTATGGCTACACCTTC
CDR3: CASSSGLGRTNYGYTF

V: TRBV7-3
J: TRBJ2-1
D: -
size: -
DNA: TGTGCCAGCAGGGACGAACCCATGGGTGAGCAGTTCTTC
CDR3: CASRDEPMGEQFF

V: TRBV11-1
J: TRBJ2-3
D: -
size: -
DNA: TGTGCCAGCAGCTTAAGGGCTAGCGGCACAGATACGCAGTATTTT
CDR3: CASSLRASGTDTQYF

V: TRBV3-1/TRBV3-2
J: TRBJ1-4
D: -
size: -
DNA: TGTGCCAGCAGCCAGAGGGGGGCGGGACTCGCAACTAATGAAAAACTGTTTTTT
CDR3: CASSQRGAGLATNEKLFF

V: TRBV7-6
J: TRBJ1-3
D: -
size: -
DNA: TGTGCCAGCAGCCGTTTCGCCTTGCAGGGTTCCTCTGGAAACACCATATATTTT
CDR3: CASSRFALQGSSGNTIYF

V: TRBV7-8
J: TRBJ2-3
D: -
size: -
DNA: TGTGCCAGCAGCTTGGGGGGACTGAACACAGATACGCAGTATTTT
CDR3: CASSLGGLNTDTQYF

V: TRBV18
J: TRBJ1-5
D: -
size: -
DNA: TGTGCCAGCTCACCGGGGGTGGATCAGCCCCAGCATTTT
CDR3: CASSPGVDQPQHF

V: TRBV15
J: TRBJ1-3
D: -
size: few
DNA: TGTGCCACCAGCCCGAGGAGGCAGATCTCTGGAAACACCATATATTTT
CDR3: CATSPRRQISGNTIYF

V: TRBV25-1
J: TRBJ1-2
D: -
size: -
DNA: TGTGCCAGCAGTGAATCGGCGACTGGCTACACCTTC
CDR3: CASSESATGYTF

V: TRBV9
J: TRBJ2-2
D: -
size: -
DNA: TGTGCCAGCAGCGTAGCGGCCGGGGAGCTGTTTTTT
CDR3: CASSVAAGELFF

V: TRBV18
J: TRBJ1-1
D: TRBD1
size: -
DNA: TGTGCCAGCCAGGGACAGAAGAACACTGAAGCTTTCTTT
CDR3: CASQGQKNTEAFF

V: TRBV5-1
J: TRBJ2-3
D: -
size: -
DNA: TGCGCCAGCCGAATTACAGATACGCAGTATTTT
CDR3: CASRITDTQYF

V: TRBV27
J: TRBJ2-7
D: TRBD2
size: -
DNA: TGTGCCAGCAGTTTGACTAGCGGGGGGCTGTACGAGCAGTACTTC
CDR3: CASSLTSGGLYEQYF

V: TRBV9
J: TRBJ2-2
D: -
size: -
DNA: TGTGCCAGCAGCCCCCTCGGGGGATTGGCCGGGGAGCTGTTTTTT
CDR3: CASSPLGGLAGELFF

V: TRBV19
J: TRBJ1-1
D: -
size: -
DNA: TGTGCCAGTAGTATATACGGGGAGAACACTGAAGCTTTCTTT
CDR3: CASSIYGENTEAFF

V: TRBV15
J: TRBJ2-5
D: -
size: -
DNA: TGTGCCACCAGCAAGGGTTGGGGGACGGAGACCCAGTACTTC
CDR3: CATSKGWGTETQYF

V: TRBV11-1
J: TRBJ2-7
D: -
size: -
DNA: TGTGCCAGCAGCTCCAGGGGGGATAGCGAGCAGTACTTC
CDR3: CASSSRGDSEQYF

V: TRBV13
J: TRBJ1-1
D: -
size: -
DNA: TGTGCCAGCAGCTCCGGGGGGGGAACTGAAGCTTTCTTT
CDR3: CASSSGGGTEAFF

V: TRBV5-1
J: TRBJ2-7
D: TRBD1
size: -
DNA: TGCGCCAGCAGCGGACAGGGGGCCACCTACGAGCAGTACTTC
CDR3: CASSGQGATYEQYF